The source of this TCR beta chain is a study of blood T cells in healthy people across ages. V lost 1 base and J 6 bases, leaving 9 bases between the germline ends. The CDR3 is 12 residues long. Germline lookup yields CDR1 GTSNPN and CDR2 SVGIG (reference sequence). Primers used in a second PCR of roughly 6 to 11 cycles were a sample-barcoded 5' primer and a J-beta primer mix. Carrying 12 random nucleotides, a template-switch adaptor labeled each individual cDNA molecule. Each CDR3 protein is one row after TCRdb ran MiXCR on the 5' RACE reads. The sample includes 700,000 to 850,000 distinct CDR3 sequences, about 36% seen only once; the top ten take under 15%. This clonotype has more than one count but fewer than ten. Its antigen is as yet unknown. Each individual donor underwent a draw of about 11 milliliters of peripheral blood. General study results and limits: PBMCs went unsorted, and a conclusive naive versus antigen-experienced comparison was therefore prevented.

The sequenced material came from blood. The chain carries TRBV30 and TRBJ1-2; D remains ambiguous. The receptor's source is a man younger than 35 in good health. DNA of the CDR3: TGTGCCTGGAGTGCTGGGCTGGATGGCTACACCTTC. Translation gives CAWSAGLDGYTF.